The 2 T cell receptor beta chains given below trace back to one sample, sequenced in a study of human T cells and chemical hapten exposure. Time point meaning: patch test 1, 2 weeks after DPC sensitization. Regarding treatment: therapeutic diphenylcyclopropenone sensitization with weekly scalp DPC. A single record per CDR3 protein comes from TCRdb applying MiXCR to the RACE reads. The sample comprises some 91,000 distinct CDR3 sequences, 9.5% to 15% of which are singletons, and 2% to 2.5% rests with the top ten. Source: whole blood, taken in connection with sensitization to the hapten diphenylcyclopropenone (DPC). The receptors were gathered from a middle-aged woman with alopecia areata. Some clones in this sample may be carry-over from other donors' samples.

V gene TRBV6-2 or TRBV6-3 combines with J gene TRBJ1-5; 8 bases align to TRBD1. This CDR3 is built from 15 residues. Germline-derived CDR1 and CDR2 are MNHEY and SVGEGT. V dropped 5 bases and J dropped 1; count of bases not matched to a gene: 4. The CDR3 sequence: CASSKRQGSNQPQHF. The CDR3 DNA sequence: TGTGCCAGCAGTAAACGACAGGGGAGCAATCAGCCCCAGCATTTT.

To note about this clonotype: Because the CDR3 is missing its conserved closing phenylalanine or tryptophan, this is likely a read error. This chain links TRBV6-1 with TRBJ2-3; possible D gene TRBD2, 6 bases. The CDR3 sequence is 15 residues long. Germline assignment: CDR1 MNHNS and CDR2 SASEGT. The germline V and J ends were trimmed by 2 bases and 1 base, with 10 bases remaining between them. CDR3 in DNA: TGTGCCAGCAGTGAACGGCGGGGCCGCACAGATACGCAGTATTTA. It translates to CASSERRGRTDTQYL.